This TCR beta chain was profiled in a study of vaccination effects on CD4 cells after COVID-19. About the research overall: Two-dose vaccination with either BNT162b2 or mRNA-1273 was given to the participants. Two convalescent patients provided samples 16 days and one week prevaccination. Study-wide results and caveats: Long after vaccination, the clones induced by infection and by vaccine shrank markedly in size.

The CDR3 is 15 residues long. Looked up from germline, CDR1 is MNHEY and CDR2 is SVGAGI. Trimming pared 6 bases from V and 1 base from J, leaving 15 bases between. In the case of this clone: Its matching antigen is unknown.

The repertoire was sequenced with immunoSEQ multiplex PCR; TCRdb's copy has only in-frame clones and lacks some. The sample contains 50,000 to 70,000 clones, 72% of which appear only once. With about ten days of culture completed, CD4+ T cells were isolated. By PCR, the person was confirmed to have had SARS-CoV-2 infection between March and December 2020. The V and J genes are TRBV6-5 and TRBJ1-1, with D possibly TRBD1 on 5 matching bases. The TCR originated in a human donor who had a prior SARS-CoV-2 infection. The sample in question was CD4+ T cells from PBMCs cultured without peptide, obtained before COVID-19 vaccination. In nucleotides, the CDR3 is TGTGCCAGCAGAATTCAGGGAAACGGGAACACTGAAGCTTTCTTT. Its protein is CASRIQGNGNTEAFF.